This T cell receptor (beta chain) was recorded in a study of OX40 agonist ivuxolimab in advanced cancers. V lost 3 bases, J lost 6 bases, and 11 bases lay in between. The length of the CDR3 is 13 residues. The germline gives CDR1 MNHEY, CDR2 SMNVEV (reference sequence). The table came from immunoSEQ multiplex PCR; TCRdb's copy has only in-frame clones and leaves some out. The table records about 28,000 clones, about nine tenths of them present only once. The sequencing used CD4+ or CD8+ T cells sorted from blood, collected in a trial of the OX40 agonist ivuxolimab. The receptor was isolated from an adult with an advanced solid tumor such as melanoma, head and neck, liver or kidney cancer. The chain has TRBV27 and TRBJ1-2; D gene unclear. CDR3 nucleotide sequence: TGTGCCAGCAGTTTGAGAGGGAGAGATGGCTACACCTTC. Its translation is CASSLRGRDGYTF.